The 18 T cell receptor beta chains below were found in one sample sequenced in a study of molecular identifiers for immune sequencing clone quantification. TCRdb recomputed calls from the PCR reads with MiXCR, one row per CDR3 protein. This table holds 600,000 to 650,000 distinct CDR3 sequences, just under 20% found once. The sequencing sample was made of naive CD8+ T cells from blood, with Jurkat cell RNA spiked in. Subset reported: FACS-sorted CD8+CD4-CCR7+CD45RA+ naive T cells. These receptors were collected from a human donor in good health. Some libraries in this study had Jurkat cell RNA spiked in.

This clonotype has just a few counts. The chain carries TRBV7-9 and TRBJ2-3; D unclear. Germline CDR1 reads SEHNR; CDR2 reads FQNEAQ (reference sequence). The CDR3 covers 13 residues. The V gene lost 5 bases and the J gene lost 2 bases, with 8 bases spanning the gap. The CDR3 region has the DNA TGTGCCAGCAGCAATTGGGACACAGATACGCAGTATTTT. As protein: CASSNWDTDTQYF.

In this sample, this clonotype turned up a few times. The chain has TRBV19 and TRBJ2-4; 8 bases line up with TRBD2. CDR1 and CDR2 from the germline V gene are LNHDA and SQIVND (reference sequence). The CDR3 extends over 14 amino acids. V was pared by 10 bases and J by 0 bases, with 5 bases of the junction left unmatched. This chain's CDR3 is CATSTSVAKNIQYF. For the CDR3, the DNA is TGTGCCACCTCGACTAGCGTAGCCAAAAACATTCAGTACTTC.

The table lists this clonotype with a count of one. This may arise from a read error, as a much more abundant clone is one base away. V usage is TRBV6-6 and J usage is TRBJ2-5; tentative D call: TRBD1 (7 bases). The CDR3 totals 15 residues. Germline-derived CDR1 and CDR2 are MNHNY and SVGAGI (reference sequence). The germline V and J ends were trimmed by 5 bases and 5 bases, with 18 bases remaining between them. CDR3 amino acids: CASSRYRDSGETQYF. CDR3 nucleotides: TGTGCCAGCAGTAGATACCGGGACAGCGGGGAGACCCAGTACTTC.

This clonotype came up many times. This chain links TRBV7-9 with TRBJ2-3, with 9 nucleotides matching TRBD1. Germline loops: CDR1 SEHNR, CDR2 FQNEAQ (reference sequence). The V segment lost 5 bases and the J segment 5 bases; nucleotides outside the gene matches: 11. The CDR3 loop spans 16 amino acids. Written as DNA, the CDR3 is TGTGCCAGCAGCCGAGAAAGGACAGGGGCGGAAGATACGCAGTATTTT. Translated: CASSRERTGAEDTQYF.

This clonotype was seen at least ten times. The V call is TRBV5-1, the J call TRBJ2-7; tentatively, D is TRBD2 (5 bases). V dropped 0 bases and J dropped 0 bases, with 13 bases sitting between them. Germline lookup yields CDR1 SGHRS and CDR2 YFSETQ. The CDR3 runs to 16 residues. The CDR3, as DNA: TGCGCCAGCAGCTTGGCAACTAGTGCAACCTCCTACGAGCAGTACTTC. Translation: CASSLATSATSYEQYF.

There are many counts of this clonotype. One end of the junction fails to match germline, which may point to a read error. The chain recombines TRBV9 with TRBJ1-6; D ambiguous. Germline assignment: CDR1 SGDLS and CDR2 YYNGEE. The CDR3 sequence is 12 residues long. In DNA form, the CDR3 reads TGTGCCAGCAGCGTAGATAACTCACCCCTCCACTTT. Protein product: CASSVDNSPLHF.

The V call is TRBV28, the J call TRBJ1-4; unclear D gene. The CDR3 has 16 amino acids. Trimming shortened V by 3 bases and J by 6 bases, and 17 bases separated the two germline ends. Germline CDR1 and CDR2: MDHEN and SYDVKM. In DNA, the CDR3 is TGTGCCAGCAGTTTTGTTGTTTCGGCGGCCGATGAAAAACTGTTTTTT. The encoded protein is CASSFVVSAADEKLFF.

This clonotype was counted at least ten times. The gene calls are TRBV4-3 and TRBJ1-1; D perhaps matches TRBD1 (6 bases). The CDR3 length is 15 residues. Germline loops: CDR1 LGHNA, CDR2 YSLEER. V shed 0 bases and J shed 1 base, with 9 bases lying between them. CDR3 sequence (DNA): TGCGCCAGCAGCCAAGATCCAGGGGCGAACACTGAAGCTTTCTTT. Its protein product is CASSQDPGANTEAFF.

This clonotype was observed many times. CDR3 nucleotides: TGCAGTGCTGATCCGGTAGAAACGGCGGAGGAGACCCAGTACTTC. It specifies CSADPVETAEETQYF. The chain is built from TRBV20-1 and TRBJ2-5, with D unresolved. The V and J ends lost 5 bases and 5 bases respectively, with 21 bases between them. Germline loops: CDR1 DFQATT, CDR2 SNEGSKA (reference sequence). The CDR3 is made up of 15 amino acids.

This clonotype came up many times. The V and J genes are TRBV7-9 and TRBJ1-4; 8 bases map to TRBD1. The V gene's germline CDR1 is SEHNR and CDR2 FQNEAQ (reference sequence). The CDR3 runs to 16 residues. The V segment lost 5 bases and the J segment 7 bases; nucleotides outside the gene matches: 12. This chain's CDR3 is CASSNPGQGPGEKLFF. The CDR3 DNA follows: TGTGCCAGCAGCAATCCAGGACAGGGTCCCGGTGAAAAACTGTTTTTT.

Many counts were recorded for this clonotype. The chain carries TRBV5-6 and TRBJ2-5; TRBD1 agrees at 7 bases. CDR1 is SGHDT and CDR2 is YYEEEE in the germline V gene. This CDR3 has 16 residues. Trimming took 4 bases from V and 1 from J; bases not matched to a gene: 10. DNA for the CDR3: TGTGCCAGCAGCCAAGCCCGGGACAGAATCCAAGAGACCCAGTACTTC. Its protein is CASSQARDRIQETQYF.

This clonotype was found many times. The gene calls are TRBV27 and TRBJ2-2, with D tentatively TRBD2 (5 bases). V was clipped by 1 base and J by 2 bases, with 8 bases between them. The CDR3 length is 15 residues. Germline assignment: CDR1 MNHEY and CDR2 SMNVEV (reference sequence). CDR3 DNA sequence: TGTGCCAGCAGTTTATTCAGCGGTAACACCGGGGAGCTGTTTTTT. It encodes CASSLFSGNTGELFF.

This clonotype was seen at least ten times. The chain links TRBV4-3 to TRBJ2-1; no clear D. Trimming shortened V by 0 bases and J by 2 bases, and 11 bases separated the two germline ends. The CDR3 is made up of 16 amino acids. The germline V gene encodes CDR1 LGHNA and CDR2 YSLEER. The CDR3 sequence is CASSQDLPGPYNEQFF. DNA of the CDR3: TGCGCCAGCAGCCAAGATCTTCCAGGACCCTACAATGAGCAGTTCTTC.

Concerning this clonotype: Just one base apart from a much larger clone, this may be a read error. The CDR3 region has the DNA TGTGCCAGCAGCCAAGATGTGACAGGACGAACTGGAAAACTGTTTTTT. It translates to CASSQDVTGRTGKLFF. This rearrangement joins TRBV14 to TRBJ1-4; weak D call: TRBD1 (6 bases). The V end was cut by 0 bases, the J end by 10 bases, with 18 bases between. Germline assignment: CDR1 SGHDN and CDR2 FVKESK. The CDR3 extends over 16 amino acids.

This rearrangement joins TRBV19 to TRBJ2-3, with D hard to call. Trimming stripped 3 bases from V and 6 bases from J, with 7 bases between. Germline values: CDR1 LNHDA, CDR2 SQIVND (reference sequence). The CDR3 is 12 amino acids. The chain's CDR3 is CASSITWDTQYF. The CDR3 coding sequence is TGTGCCAGTAGTATTACATGGGATACGCAGTATTTT. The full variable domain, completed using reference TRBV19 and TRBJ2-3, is DGGITQSPKYLFRKEGQNVTLSCEQNLNHDAMYWYRQDPGQGLRLIYYSQIVNDFQKGDIAEGYSVSREKKESFPLTVTSAQKNPTAFYLCASSITWDTQYFGPGTRLTVL.

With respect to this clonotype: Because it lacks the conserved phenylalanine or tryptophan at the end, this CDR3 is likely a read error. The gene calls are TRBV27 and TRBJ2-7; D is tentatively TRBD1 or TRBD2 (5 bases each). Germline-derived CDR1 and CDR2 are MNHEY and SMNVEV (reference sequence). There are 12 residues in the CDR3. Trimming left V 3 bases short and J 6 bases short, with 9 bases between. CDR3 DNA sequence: TGTGCCAGCAGTTTCTCAGGGAGCGAGCAGTACTCC. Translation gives CASSFSGSEQYS.

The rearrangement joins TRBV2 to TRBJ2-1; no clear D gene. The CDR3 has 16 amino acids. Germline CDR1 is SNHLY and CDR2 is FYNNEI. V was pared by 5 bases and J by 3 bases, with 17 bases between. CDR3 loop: CASSRLDPTLYNEQFF. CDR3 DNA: TGTGCCAGCAGTAGACTGGACCCTACTCTCTACAATGAGCAGTTCTTC.

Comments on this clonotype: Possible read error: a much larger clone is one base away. CDR3 DNA: TGTGTCAGCAGCCTAAACACCTATGGCTACACCTTC. This encodes CVSSLNTYGYTF. The chain combines TRBV11-2 with TRBJ1-2, with unresolved D. Germline V gene lookup returns CDR1 SGHAT and CDR2 FQNNGV. This CDR3 spans 12 amino acids.